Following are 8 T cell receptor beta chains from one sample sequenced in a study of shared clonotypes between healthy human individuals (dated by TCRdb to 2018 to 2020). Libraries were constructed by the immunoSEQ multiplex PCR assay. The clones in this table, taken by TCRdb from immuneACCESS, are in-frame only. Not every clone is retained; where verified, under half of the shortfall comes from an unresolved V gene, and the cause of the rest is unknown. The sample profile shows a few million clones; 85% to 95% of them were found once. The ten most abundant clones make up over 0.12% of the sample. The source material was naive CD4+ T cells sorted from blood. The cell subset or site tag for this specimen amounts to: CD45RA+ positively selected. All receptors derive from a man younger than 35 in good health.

The CDR3 nucleotides are TGTGCCTCCGAGGTCAGCGGCGGAACCTACGAGCAGTACTTC. Residues: CASEVSGGTYEQYF. The genes are TRBV10-3 and TRBJ2-5; D is possibly TRBD2 (5 bases). Near its end, the DNA agrees better with TRBJ2-7, so the J call may be wrong. In germline, CDR1 is ENHRY, CDR2 SYGVKD. The CDR3 consists of 14 residues.

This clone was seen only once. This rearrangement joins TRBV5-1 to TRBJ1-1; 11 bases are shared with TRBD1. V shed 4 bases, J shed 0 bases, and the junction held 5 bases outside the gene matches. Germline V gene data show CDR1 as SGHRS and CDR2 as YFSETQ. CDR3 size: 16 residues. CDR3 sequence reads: CASSRGTGGLNTEAFF. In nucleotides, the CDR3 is TGCGCCAGCAGCCGGGGGACAGGGGGTTTGAACACTGAAGCTTTCTTT.

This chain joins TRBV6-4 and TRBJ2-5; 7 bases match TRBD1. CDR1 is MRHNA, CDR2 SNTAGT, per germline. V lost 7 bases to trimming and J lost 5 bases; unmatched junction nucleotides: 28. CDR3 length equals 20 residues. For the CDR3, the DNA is TGTGCCAGCATCCTACTAAAGACAGGGTATACACCCGATCAAAGGGAGACCCAGTACTTC. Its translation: CASILLKTGYTPDQRETQYF.

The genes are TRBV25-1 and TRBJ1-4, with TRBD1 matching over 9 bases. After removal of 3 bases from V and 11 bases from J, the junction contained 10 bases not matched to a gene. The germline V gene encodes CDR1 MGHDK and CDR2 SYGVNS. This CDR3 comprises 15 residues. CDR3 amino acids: CASSDPGTGFRKLFF. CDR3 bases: TGTGCCAGCAGTGACCCCGGGACAGGGTTTCGGAAACTGTTTTTT.

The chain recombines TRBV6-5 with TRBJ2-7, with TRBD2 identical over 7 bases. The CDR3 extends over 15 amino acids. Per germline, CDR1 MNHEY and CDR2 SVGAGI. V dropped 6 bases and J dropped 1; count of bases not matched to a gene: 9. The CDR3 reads CASSRGSGASYEQYF. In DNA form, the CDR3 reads TGTGCCAGCAGCCGCGGGAGCGGAGCTTCCTACGAGCAGTACTTC.

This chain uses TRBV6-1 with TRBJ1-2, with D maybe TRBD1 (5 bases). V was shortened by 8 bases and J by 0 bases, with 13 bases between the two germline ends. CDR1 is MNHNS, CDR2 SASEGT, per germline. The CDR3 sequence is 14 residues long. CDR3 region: CASGGRQANYGYTF. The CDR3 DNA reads TGTGCCAGCGGGGGACGCCAAGCTAACTATGGCTACACCTTC.

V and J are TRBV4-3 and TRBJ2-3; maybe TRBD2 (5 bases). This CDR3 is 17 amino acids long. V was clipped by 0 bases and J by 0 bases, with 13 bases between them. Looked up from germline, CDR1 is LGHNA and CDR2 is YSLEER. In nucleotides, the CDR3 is TGCGCCAGCAGCCAAGATAGGCCTAGCAGTAGCACAGATACGCAGTATTTT. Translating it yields CASSQDRPSSSTDTQYF.

CDR3: CATDSRDRAQPQHF. The DNA of the CDR3 is TGTGCCACCGATTCGCGGGACAGGGCTCAGCCCCAGCATTTT. The J gene is TRBJ1-5, the V gene TRBV6-1; 9 nucleotides match TRBD1. The germline CDR1 and CDR2 sequences are MNHNS and SASEGT. The CDR3 is 14 residues long. V shed 10 bases and J 6 bases; nucleotides not matched to a gene: 10.